This TCR beta chain is from a study of blood T cells in healthy people across ages (dated by TCRdb to about 2015). About the investigation overall: In model experiments, template switching captured roughly one uniquely barcoded TCR beta cDNA molecule for every two T cells. The donors were split into four age groups: young (average around 15 years), middle-aged (about 40), aged (over 55) and long-lived (roughly 88). The study analyzed two additional independent replicas of 1 million unique cDNA reads from the same blood draw for two donors, one aged 18 to 30 and one aged 80 or older. To avoid experimental bias, donors of different ages were distributed randomly across sequencing lanes. Age-related changes in TCR beta repertoire diversity were measured in the study by deep sequencing normalized with unique cDNA molecular identifiers.

This clonotype was observed a few times. What this receptor recognizes is not known. No much larger clonotype is one base removed from it; base qualities were not supplied. Beyond this particular receptor, the publication reports: Because the CMV infection status of the donors was unknown, age-related changes in expanded clonotypes may potentially have been confounded. Estimates of total diversity from one million sequenced T cells were regarded as lower bounds and underestimates. A strong correlation was found between observed TCR beta diversity and the percentage of naive T cells measured by flow cytometry. Compared with the aged group, the long-lived group had more naive CD4+ T cells, fewer expanded clones and increased TCR diversity, suggesting age selection. Observed TCR beta diversity per million T cells fell roughly linearly with age, and a significant reduction was already apparent by age about 43. Conclusive comparison of naive and antigen-experienced compartments was prevented by the profiling of bulk unsorted PBMCs.

Receptor libraries were prepared by 5' RACE. These reads were obtained on an Illumina HiSeq 2500. A second PCR of 7 to 11 cycles was performed with a sample-barcoded 5' primer and a J-beta primer mix. A unique molecular identifier was introduced onto each TCR beta cDNA molecule by a template-switch 5' adaptor carrying 12 random nucleotides. Each sample yielded at least 3 million CDR3-containing paired-end reads. The Mint cDNA synthesis kit, primed by a TRBC-specific oligonucleotide, was used to synthesize first-strand cDNA from all RNA. Following uracil-DNA glycosylase treatment, all cDNA underwent a first 18-cycle PCR with the universal primers M1SS and BC2_uni_R. The study's processing was this. Each sample was normalized by randomly selecting 1 million high-quality reads, each carrying a distinct molecular identifier. Instead of being binned into consensus sequences, reads that shared molecular identifiers were thrown out. MiTCR, set to a Q25 quality threshold and the strictest error-elimination algorithm, was used for CDR3 identification, clonotype clustering and error correction. A nonparametric unseen species model using Euler transformation provided a lower-bound estimate of total TCR beta diversity. In-frame beta chains were kept once TCRdb had trimmed the public reads at Q25 with fastp and called clones with MiXCR. Every CDR3 protein is listed once, alongside the most common genes and DNA of its rows. None of the V and J calls come from the authors' own analysis; TCRdb made them. The sample table lists almost 800,000 distinct CDR3 sequences, 55% to 75% of them with a count of one. The ten largest account for 22% of the sample.

The germline V end is reduced by 2 bases and the J end by 4 bases; junction bases left unmatched: 3. Counted from cysteine to phenylalanine, this CDR3 has 15 amino acids. Only the CDR3 part of the read is kept: 45 bases, read in frame from the first base. From a lookup of the germline V gene, CDR1 and CDR2 are LGHNA and YNFKEQ. The donors were about 40 Caucasian individuals from Russia, aged roughly 6 to 90 years, who were systemically healthy. Approximately 9.7 milliliters of peripheral blood were drawn from each donor into EDTA-treated Vacutainer tubes. PBMCs were isolated by Ficoll-Paque density-gradient centrifugation, with at least 6.5 million obtained per sample. Trizol reagent was used to extract total RNA from the PBMCs, yielding at least 6 micrograms per sample. For every donor, an aliquot of PBMCs went through flow cytometry to measure the percentages of naive CD45RAhigh/CD27high T cells.

The sequence links TRBV4-2 to TRBJ2-7; 12 bases in the middle match TRBD2. The sample taken for sequencing was blood. This sequence originates from a man aged 25-45 years in good health. At the DNA level, the sequence is TGTGCCAGCAGCCAACCGGGACTAGCGGGTTACGAGCAGTACTTC. The resulting protein is CASSQPGLAGYEQYF.